The entry below gives a single T cell receptor beta chain sequence along with its context. This entry comes from a study of T-cell reconstitution after alpha-beta-depleted transplantation in children. Unique molecular identifiers were used to barcode this TCRbeta library. TCRdb recomputed calls from the PCR reads with MiXCR, one row per CDR3 protein. The data show about 270,000 distinct CDR3 sequences, roughly 9.5% seen once. This CDR3 is 15 amino acids long. V was trimmed by 6 bases and J by 5 bases, leaving 20 bases between them. Per the germline V gene, CDR1 is SQVTM and CDR2 is ANQGSEA. The sequence came from a human donor who donated a stem cell graft to a child with SCID. The source was PBMCs from the stem cell graft donor, collected from the stem cell graft. This rearrangement joins TRBV29-1 to TRBJ2-1, with no clear D. In DNA form, the CDR3 reads TGCAGCGTACGAGTCGGGCTCCACAGCGACAATGAGCAGTTCTTC. It is translated as CSVRVGLHSDNEQFF.